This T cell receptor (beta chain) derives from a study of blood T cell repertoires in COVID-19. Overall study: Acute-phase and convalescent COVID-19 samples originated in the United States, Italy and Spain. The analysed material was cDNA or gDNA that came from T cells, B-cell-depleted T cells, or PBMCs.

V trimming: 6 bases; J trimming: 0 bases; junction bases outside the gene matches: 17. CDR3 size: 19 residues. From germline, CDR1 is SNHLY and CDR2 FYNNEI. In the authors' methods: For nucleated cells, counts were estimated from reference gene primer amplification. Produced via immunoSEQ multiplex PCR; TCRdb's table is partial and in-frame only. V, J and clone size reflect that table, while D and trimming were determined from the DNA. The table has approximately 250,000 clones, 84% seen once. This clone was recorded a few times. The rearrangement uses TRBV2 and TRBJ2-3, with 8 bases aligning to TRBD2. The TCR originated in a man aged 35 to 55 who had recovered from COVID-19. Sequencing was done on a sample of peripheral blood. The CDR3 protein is CASRTPDSILAVSTDTQYF. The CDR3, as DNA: TGTGCCAGCAGAACCCCAGATTCAATACTAGCGGTTAGCACAGATACGCAGTATTTT.